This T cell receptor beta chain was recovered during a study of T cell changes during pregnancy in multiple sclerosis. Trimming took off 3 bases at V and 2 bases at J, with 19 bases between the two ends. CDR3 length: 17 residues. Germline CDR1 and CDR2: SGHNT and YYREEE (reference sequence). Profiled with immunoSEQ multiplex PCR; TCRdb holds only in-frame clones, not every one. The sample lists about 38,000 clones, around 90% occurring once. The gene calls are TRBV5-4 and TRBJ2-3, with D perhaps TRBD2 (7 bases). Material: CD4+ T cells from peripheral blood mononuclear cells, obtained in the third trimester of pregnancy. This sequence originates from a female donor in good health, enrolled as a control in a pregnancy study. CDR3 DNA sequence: TGTGCCAGCAGCTCCTTGGGGGGGGGCCGGTACACAGATACGCAGTATTTT. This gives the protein CASSSLGGGRYTDTQYF.